This TCR beta chain was sequenced in a study of tumor-infiltrating lymphocytes in primary liver carcinoma. Blood RNA was derived from unsorted whole blood, and germline DNA was extracted too. This clonotype has a handful of counts. The authors made TCR beta cDNA from 400 to 600 ng total RNA with a constant-region primer. Sequencing libraries for TCR beta derived from three nested multiplex PCR rounds that used slightly modified ARM-PCR. Rounds one and two of PCR, each of about 10 cycles, were primed with TRBV1-TRBV30 forward primers and a C-beta reverse primer. In TCRdb, the multiplex PCR reads were re-called with MiXCR into one record per CDR3 protein. The sample shows approximately 340,000 distinct CDR3 sequences, less than 75% of them seen only once. There are 13 residues in the CDR3. Germline CDR1 MDHEN, CDR2 SYDVKM. V gave up 2 bases and J gave up 2 bases, with 7 bases separating them.

The receptor was derived from a man aged 40-55 years with primary liver carcinoma and hepatitis B virus infection. The sequenced sample consisted of peripheral blood. The chain employs TRBV28 and TRBJ2-7, with D unclear. The CDR3: CASSLSGPYEQYF. In nucleotides, the CDR3 is TGTGCCAGCAGTTTAAGTGGGCCCTACGAGCAGTACTTC.